This T cell receptor beta chain was retrieved from a study of immune heterogeneity within non-small cell lung tumors. CDR3 of TCR beta was amplified by multiplex PCR that used 32 V and 13 J primers. Using its own MiXCR run on the multiplex PCR reads, TCRdb lists one record per CDR3 protein. The table records 20,000 to 25,000 distinct CDR3 sequences, around 30% of them present only once. The authors used roughly 600 ng of bulk tumor genomic DNA per sample as template. In surgery, several biopsies were collected from each primary tumor at widely spaced sites. The cohort was untreated, with newly diagnosed non-small cell lung cancer undergoing curative surgery. Surgery with curative intent was being performed on the donors, who were newly diagnosed non-small cell lung cancer patients. The germline V and J ends were trimmed by 3 bases and 0 bases, with 9 bases remaining between them. The germline gives CDR1 LNHDA, CDR2 SQIVND (reference sequence). The CDR3 extends over 14 amino acids.

On this clonotype itself: A much larger clone differs by one base, so this may be a read error. Lacking the conserved final phenylalanine or tryptophan, this CDR3 likely reflects a read error.

The chain links TRBV19 to TRBJ2-7; D possibly uses TRBD1 or TRBD2 (5 bases each). This receptor was taken from a man aged 35 to 55 with non-small cell lung cancer. Sequenced material: lung tumor tissue. CDR3 residues: CASSIRDGSYEQYI. The CDR3 DNA follows: TGTGCCAGTAGTATCAGGGACGGCTCCTACGAGCAGTACATC.